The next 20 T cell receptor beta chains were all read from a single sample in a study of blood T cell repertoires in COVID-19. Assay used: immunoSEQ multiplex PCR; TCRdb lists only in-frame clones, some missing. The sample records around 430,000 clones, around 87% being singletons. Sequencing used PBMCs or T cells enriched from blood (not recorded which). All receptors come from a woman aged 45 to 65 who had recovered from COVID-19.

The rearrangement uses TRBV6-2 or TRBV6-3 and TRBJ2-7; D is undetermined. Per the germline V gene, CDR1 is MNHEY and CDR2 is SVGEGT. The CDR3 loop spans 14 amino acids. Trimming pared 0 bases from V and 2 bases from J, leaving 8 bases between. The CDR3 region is CASSYSNGAYEQYF. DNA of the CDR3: TGTGCCAGCAGTTACTCTAACGGAGCCTACGAGCAGTACTTC.

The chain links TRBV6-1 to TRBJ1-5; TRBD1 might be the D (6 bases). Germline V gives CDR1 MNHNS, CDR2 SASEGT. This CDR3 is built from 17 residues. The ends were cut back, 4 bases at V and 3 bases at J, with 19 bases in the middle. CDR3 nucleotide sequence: TGTGCCAGCAGTGCAGACCACCCAGGGGCCACCAATCAGCCCCAGCATTTT. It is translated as CASSADHPGATNQPQHF.

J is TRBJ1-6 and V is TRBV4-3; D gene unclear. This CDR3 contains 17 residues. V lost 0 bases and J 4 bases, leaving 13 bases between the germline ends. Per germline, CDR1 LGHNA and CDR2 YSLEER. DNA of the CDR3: TGCGCCAGCAGCCAAGATTGGGCTAACAGATATAATTCACCCCTCCACTTT. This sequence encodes CASSQDWANRYNSPLHF.

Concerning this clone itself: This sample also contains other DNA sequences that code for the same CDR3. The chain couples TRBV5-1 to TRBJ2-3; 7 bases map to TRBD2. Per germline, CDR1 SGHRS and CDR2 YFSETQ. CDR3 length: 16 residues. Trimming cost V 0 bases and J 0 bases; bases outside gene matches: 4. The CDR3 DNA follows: TGCGCCAGCAGCTTGGTAGCGGGTTCTAGCACAGATACGCAGTATTTT. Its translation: CASSLVAGSSTDTQYF.

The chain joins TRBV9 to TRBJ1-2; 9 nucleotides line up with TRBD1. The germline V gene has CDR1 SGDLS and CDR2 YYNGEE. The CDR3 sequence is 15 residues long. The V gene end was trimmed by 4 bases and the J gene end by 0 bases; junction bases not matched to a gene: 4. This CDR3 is CASSPRQGANYGYTF. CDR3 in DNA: TGTGCCAGCAGCCCCCGACAGGGGGCTAACTATGGCTACACCTTC.

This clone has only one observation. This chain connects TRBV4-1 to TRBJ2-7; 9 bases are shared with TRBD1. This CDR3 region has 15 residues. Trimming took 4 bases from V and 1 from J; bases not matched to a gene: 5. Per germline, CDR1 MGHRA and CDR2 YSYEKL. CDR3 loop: CASSLTGGSSYEQYF. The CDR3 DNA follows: TGCGCCAGCAGCCTAACAGGGGGCTCGTCCTACGAGCAGTACTTC.

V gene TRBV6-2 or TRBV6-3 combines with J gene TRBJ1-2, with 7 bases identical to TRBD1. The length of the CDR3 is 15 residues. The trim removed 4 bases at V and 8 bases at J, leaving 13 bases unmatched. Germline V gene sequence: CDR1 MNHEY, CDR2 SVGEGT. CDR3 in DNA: TGTGCCAGCAGTTTTCGGGACAGTCCATCTTCAGGCTACACCTTC. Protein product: CASSFRDSPSSGYTF.

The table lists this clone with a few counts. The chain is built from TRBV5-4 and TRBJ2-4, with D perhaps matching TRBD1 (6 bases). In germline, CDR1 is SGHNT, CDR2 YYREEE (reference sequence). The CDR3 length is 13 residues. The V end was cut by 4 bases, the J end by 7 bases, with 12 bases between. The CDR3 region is CASSPNRENIQYF. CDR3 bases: TGTGCCAGCAGCCCAAACAGGGAGAACATTCAGTACTTC.

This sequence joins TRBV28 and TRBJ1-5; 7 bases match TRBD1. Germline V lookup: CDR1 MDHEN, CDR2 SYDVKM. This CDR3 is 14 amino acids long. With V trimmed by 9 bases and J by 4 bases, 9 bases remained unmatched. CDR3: CASEDREINQPQHF. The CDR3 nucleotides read TGTGCCAGTGAAGACAGGGAGATAAATCAGCCCCAGCATTTT.

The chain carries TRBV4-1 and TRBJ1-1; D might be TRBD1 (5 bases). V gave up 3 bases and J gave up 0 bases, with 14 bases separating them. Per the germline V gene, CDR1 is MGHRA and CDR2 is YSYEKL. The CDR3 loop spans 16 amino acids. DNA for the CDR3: TGCGCCAGCAGCCATCTCCCTCAGGGTATGAACACTGAAGCTTTCTTT. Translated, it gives CASSHLPQGMNTEAFF.

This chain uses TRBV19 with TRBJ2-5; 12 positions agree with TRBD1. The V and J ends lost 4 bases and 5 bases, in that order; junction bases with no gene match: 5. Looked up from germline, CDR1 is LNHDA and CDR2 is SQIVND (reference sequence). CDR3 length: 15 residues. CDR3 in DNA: TGTGCCAGTAGTACGGGACAGGGGGCCGTTGAGACCCAGTACTTC. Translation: CASSTGQGAVETQYF. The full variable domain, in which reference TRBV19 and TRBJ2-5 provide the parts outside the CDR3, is DGGITQSPKYLFRKEGQNVTLSCEQNLNHDAMYWYRQDPGQGLRLIYYSQIVNDFQKGDIAEGYSVSREKKESFPLTVTSAQKNPTAFYLCASSTGQGAVETQYFGPGTRLLVL.

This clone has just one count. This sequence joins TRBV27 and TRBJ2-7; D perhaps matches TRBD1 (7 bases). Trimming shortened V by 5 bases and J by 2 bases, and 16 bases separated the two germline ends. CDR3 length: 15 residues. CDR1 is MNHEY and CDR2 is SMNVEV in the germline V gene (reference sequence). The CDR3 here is CASSPAAGQTYEQYF. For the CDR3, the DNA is TGTGCCAGCAGTCCCGCCGCGGGACAGACCTACGAGCAGTACTTC.

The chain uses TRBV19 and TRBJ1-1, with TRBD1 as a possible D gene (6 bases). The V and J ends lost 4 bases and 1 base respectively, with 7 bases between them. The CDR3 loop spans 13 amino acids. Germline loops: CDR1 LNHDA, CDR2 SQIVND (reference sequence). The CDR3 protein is CASSRQANTEAFF. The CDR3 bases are TGTGCCAGTAGTAGACAGGCGAACACTGAAGCTTTCTTT. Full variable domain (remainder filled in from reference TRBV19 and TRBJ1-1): DGGITQSPKYLFRKEGQNVTLSCEQNLNHDAMYWYRQDPGQGLRLIYYSQIVNDFQKGDIAEGYSVSREKKESFPLTVTSAQKNPTAFYLCASSRQANTEAFFGQGTRLTVV.

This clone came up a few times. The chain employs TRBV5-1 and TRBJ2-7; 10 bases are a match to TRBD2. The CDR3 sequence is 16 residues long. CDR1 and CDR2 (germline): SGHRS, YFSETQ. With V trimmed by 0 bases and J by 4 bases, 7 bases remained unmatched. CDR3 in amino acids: CASSLGGTSASYEQYF. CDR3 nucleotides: TGCGCCAGCAGCTTGGGCGGGACTAGCGCTTCTTACGAGCAGTACTTC.

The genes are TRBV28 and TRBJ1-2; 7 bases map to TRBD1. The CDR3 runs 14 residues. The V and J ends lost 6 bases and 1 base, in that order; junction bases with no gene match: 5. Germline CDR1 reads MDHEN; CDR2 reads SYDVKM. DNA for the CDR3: TGTGCCAGCAGGCCCGACAGGGTTAACTATGGCTACACCTTC. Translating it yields CASRPDRVNYGYTF.

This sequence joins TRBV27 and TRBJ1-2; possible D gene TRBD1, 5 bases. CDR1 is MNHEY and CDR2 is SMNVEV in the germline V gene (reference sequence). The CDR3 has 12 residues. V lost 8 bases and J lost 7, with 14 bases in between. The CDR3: CASLSAGGGYTF. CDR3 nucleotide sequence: TGTGCCAGCCTGAGTGCGGGGGGTGGCTACACCTTC.

This CDR3 reads CASTPGHSTDTQYF. CDR3 nucleotide sequence: TGTGCCAGCACCCCCGGACACAGCACAGATACGCAGTATTTT. The chain has TRBV3-1 (or the pseudogene TRBV3-2) and TRBJ2-3, with TRBD1 as a possible D gene (5 bases). The germline gives CDR1 LGHDT, CDR2 YNNKEL (reference sequence). Trimming removed 7 bases at V and 0 bases at J, with 11 bases between. The CDR3 length is 14 residues.

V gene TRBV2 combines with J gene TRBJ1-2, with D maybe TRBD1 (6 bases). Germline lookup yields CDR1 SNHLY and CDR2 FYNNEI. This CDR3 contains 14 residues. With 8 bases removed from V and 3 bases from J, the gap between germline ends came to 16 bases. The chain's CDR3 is CASQRDTKDYGYTF. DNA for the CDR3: TGTGCCAGCCAAAGGGACACGAAGGACTATGGCTACACCTTC.

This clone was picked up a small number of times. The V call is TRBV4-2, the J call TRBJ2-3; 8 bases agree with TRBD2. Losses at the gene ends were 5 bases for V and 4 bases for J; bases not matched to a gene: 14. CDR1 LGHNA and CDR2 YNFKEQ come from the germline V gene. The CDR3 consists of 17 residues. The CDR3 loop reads CASSASLAATTPDTQYF. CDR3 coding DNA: TGTGCCAGCAGCGCATCACTAGCGGCGACCACCCCAGATACGCAGTATTTT.

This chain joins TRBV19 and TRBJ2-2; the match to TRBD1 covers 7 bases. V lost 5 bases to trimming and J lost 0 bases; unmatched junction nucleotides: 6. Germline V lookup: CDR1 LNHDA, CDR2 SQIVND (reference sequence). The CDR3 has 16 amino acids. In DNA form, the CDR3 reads TGTGCCAGTAGTGTCGGGACAGCAGCGAACACCGGGGAGCTGTTTTTT. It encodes CASSVGTAANTGELFF.